This entry features one T cell receptor (beta chain) sequence. Its antigen is undetermined. This sample was included in a study of Ad26.COV2.S vaccination and SARS-CoV-2 variants. Study in general: Once, or twice with 56 days between doses, Ad26.COV2.S was given intramuscularly. Study-wide points: Whether participants received vaccine or placebo, their non-spike TCR breadth was similar.

Treatment of the sample: around 19 received Ad26.COV2.S at low or high dose, single or two shots; 5 received placebo; per-sample allocation not given. Samples came from day 63 after the first vaccine or placebo injection. Germline assignment: CDR1 MDHEN and CDR2 SYDVKM. Trimming took 8 bases from V and 8 from J, leaving 24 bases between them. The CDR3 runs to 16 residues. Generated by immunoSEQ multiplex PCR, the TCRdb table keeps only in-frame clones and is missing some. The repertoire holds some 340,000 clones, with 85% as singletons. The receptor's source is a person aged 18-65 years who received the Ad26.COV2.S COVID-19 vaccine or a placebo. V and J are TRBV28 and TRBJ2-2; D perhaps matches TRBD2 (7 bases). The source material was peripheral blood, sampled in a trial of Ad26.COV2.S vaccine versus placebo. CDR3 loop: CASRAMAGALDGELFF. DNA for the CDR3: TGTGCCAGCCGGGCTATGGCGGGGGCACTCGATGGGGAGCTGTTTTTT.